Each of the 20 T cell receptor beta chains below was sequenced from the same sample in a study of blood T cell repertoires in COVID-19 (TCRdb year 2020). Libraries were built with the immunoSEQ multiplex PCR assay. Entries here come from immuneACCESS through TCRdb and include only in-frame sequences with V and J called. Some clones fail to appear in such tables; in the studies checked, an unresolved V gene covers under half of the shortfall, and the cause of the remainder is unknown. Here the sample has fewer than 90,000 clones; around 88% occur a single time. The ten largest clones add up to roughly 0.43% of the sample. The sequenced sample was peripheral blood. The receptor source for this set is a man between 60 and 75 years old with acute or convalescent COVID-19.

CDR3 sequence reads: CASSRTGTSRDEQYF. The CDR3 nucleotides read TGCGCCAGCAGCCGAACCGGGACTAGCCGGGACGAGCAGTACTTC. This chain connects TRBV4-1 to TRBJ2-7; 9 nucleotides agree with TRBD2. The CDR3 is 15 amino acids. The junction had 9 bases not matched to a gene; V was cut back by 4 bases and J by 5 bases. CDR1 and CDR2 (germline): MGHRA, YSYEKL.

The chain has TRBV2 and TRBJ1-5; possible D gene TRBD1, 6 bases. CDR3 length equals 16 residues. Germline values: CDR1 SNHLY, CDR2 FYNNEI. Trimming took 3 bases from V and 4 from J, leaving 16 bases between them. The CDR3 here is CASSEAKGVGNQPQHF. DNA for the CDR3: TGTGCCAGCAGTGAGGCAAAGGGGGTCGGGAATCAGCCCCAGCATTTT.

The genes are TRBV5-1 and TRBJ2-1, with 7 bases aligning to TRBD2. CDR1 and CDR2 from the germline V gene are SGHRS and YFSETQ. This CDR3 spans 16 amino acids. J lost 5 bases, V lost 1 base, and 9 bases had no gene match. The CDR3 nucleotides are TGCGCCAGCAGCTTGAGGGGTAGCGGGCTCGACAATGAGCAGTTCTTC. It specifies CASSLRGSGLDNEQFF.

The rearrangement joins TRBV13 to TRBJ2-3; TRBD1 might be the D (8 bases). The V and J ends lost 5 bases and 2 bases respectively, with 26 bases between them. Per germline, CDR1 PRHDT and CDR2 FYEKMQ (reference sequence). The CDR3 extends over 19 amino acids. The DNA for the CDR3 is TGTGCCAGCAGCGATCGATCCGGAACAGGGGGGGGCTTCACAGATACGCAGTATTTT. Amino acids: CASSDRSGTGGGFTDTQYF.

This chain links TRBV14 with TRBJ1-4, with TRBD1 matching over 7 bases. CDR1 SGHDN and CDR2 FVKESK come from the germline V gene. The CDR3 covers 16 residues. Trimming cost V 5 bases and J 2 bases; bases outside gene matches: 8. The CDR3 loop reads CASSADRFITNEKLFF. The CDR3 DNA reads as TGTGCCAGCAGCGCGGACAGGTTTATTACTAATGAAAAACTGTTTTTT.

This sequence joins TRBV6-5 and TRBJ1-2; TRBD1 matches at 10 bases. After removal of 2 bases from V and 7 bases from J, the junction contained 4 bases not matched to a gene. This CDR3 contains 14 residues. Germline loops: CDR1 MNHEY, CDR2 SVGAGI. CDR3 coding DNA: TGTGCCAGCAGTTACGGGGGACAGGGGAGTGGCTACACCTTC. It specifies CASSYGGQGSGYTF.

The V call is TRBV6-5, the J call TRBJ2-2; tentative D call: TRBD1 (5 bases). The CDR3 sequence is 16 residues long. Trimming took off 2 bases at V and 0 bases at J, with 10 bases between the two ends. The germline V gene has CDR1 MNHEY and CDR2 SVGAGI. DNA for the CDR3: TGTGCCAGCAGTTACAGGACAATAGCGAACACCGGGGAGCTGTTTTTT. It encodes CASSYRTIANTGELFF.

V is TRBV6-5 and J is TRBJ2-2, with a possible D match to TRBD2 (5 bases). V dropped 8 bases and J dropped 7 bases, with 14 bases sitting between them. CDR1 is MNHEY, CDR2 SVGAGI, per germline. The CDR3 is made up of 13 amino acids. The CDR3 loop is CASCKREIGELFF. CDR3 DNA sequence: TGTGCCAGCTGTAAGAGGGAAATCGGGGAGCTGTTTTTT.

The chain employs TRBV3-1 (or the pseudogene TRBV3-2) and TRBJ2-5, with TRBD1 matching over 10 bases. After removal of 5 bases from V and 5 bases from J, the junction contained 5 bases not matched to a gene. CDR1 LGHDT and CDR2 YNNKEL come from the germline V gene (reference sequence). CDR3 length equals 14 residues. CDR3 DNA sequence: TGTGCCAGCAGCTATAGACAGGGGGCCGAGACCCAGTACTTC. It specifies CASSYRQGAETQYF.

The V call is TRBV5-1, the J call TRBJ1-5; 7 positions agree with TRBD1. There are 15 residues in the CDR3. The germline gives CDR1 SGHRS, CDR2 YFSETQ. V dropped 1 base and J dropped 1; count of bases not matched to a gene: 2. CDR3 loop: CASSLTGVSNQPQHF. The CDR3 DNA reads TGCGCCAGCAGCTTGACAGGGGTGAGCAATCAGCCCCAGCATTTT.

CDR3 residues: CASGLGVTGQETQYF. DNA for the CDR3: TGTGCTAGTGGTTTGGGGGTGACAGGGCAAGAGACCCAGTACTTC. The chain employs TRBV12-5 and TRBJ2-5; 7 bases match TRBD1. J lost 2 bases, V lost 1 base, and 4 bases had no gene match. The germline CDR1 and CDR2 sequences are LGHNT and FRNRAP. This CDR3 has 15 residues.

This chain joins TRBV25-1 and TRBJ1-2; D is uncertain. The CDR3 has 14 residues. V was trimmed by 1 base and J by 1 base, leaving 7 bases between them. Germline V lookup: CDR1 MGHDK, CDR2 SYGVNS. CDR3 loop: CASSESRSNYGYTF. As DNA, the CDR3 is TGTGCCAGCAGTGAATCCCGCAGTAACTATGGCTACACCTTC.

The CDR3 here is CASSTSGGIPNTGELFF. Written as DNA, the CDR3 is TGTGCCAGTAGTACTAGCGGGGGGATCCCGAACACCGGGGAGCTGTTTTTT. The chain recombines TRBV19 with TRBJ2-2, with 11 bases matching TRBD2. Per the germline V gene, CDR1 is LNHDA and CDR2 is SQIVND (reference sequence). V lost 4 bases, J lost 0 bases, and 4 bases stayed unmatched. CDR3 length: 17 residues.

In its sample, this clone was seen a few times. CDR3 nucleotide sequence: TGTGCCAGCAGCCCTTCTAGGGGACAGGCATTTTACGAGCAGTACTTC. It codes for CASSPSRGQAFYEQYF. The chain is built from TRBV3-1 (or the pseudogene TRBV3-2) and TRBJ2-7, with 8 nucleotides matching TRBD1. Germline CDR1 is LGHDT and CDR2 is YNNKEL (reference sequence). The CDR3 totals 16 residues. Trimming took 4 bases from V and 4 from J; bases not matched to a gene: 12.

The J gene is TRBJ2-2, the V gene TRBV27; D perhaps matches TRBD1 (6 bases). The CDR3 consists of 17 residues. CDR1 and CDR2 (germline): MNHEY, SMNVEV (reference sequence). V gave up 5 bases and J gave up 1 base, with 17 bases separating them. CDR3 amino acids: CASSPTYPGQNTGELFF. For the CDR3, the DNA is TGTGCCAGCAGTCCGACATATCCGGGACAGAACACCGGGGAGCTGTTTTTT.

The chain couples TRBV27 to TRBJ1-1; 7 positions agree with TRBD1. Looked up from germline, CDR1 is MNHEY and CDR2 is SMNVEV (reference sequence). The ends lost 4 bases at V and 11 bases at J; junction bases unmatched: 13. This CDR3 has 14 residues. CDR3 coding DNA: TGTGCCAGCAGTTCGAAACGGACAGGAGGATTGGCTTTCTTT. Translated, it gives CASSSKRTGGLAFF.

This chain links TRBV27 with TRBJ1-1; unclear D gene. The CDR3 runs to 13 residues. The V gene lost 2 bases and the J gene lost 6 bases, with 10 bases spanning the gap. Germline V lookup: CDR1 MNHEY, CDR2 SMNVEV (reference sequence). The CDR3 coding sequence is TGTGCCAGCAGTTTAGGTGGGCTGGCTGAAGCTTTCTTT. It codes for CASSLGGLAEAFF.

The CDR3 reads CATSPNLARETQYF. The CDR3, as DNA: TGTGCCACCAGCCCGAATCTCGCGCGAGAGACCCAGTACTTC. This chain links TRBV15 with TRBJ2-5; D is unclear. V lost 5 bases and J 4 bases, leaving 14 bases between the germline ends. CDR3 length equals 14 residues. Germline CDR1 LNHNV, CDR2 YYDKDF (reference sequence).

J is TRBJ1-3 and V is TRBV6-6, with a possible D match to TRBD1 (5 bases). CDR1 MNHNY and CDR2 SVGAGI come from the germline V gene (reference sequence). The CDR3 spans 15 residues. Trimming took off 2 bases at V and 0 bases at J, with 8 bases between the two ends. The CDR3 protein is CASSYPDSSGNTIYF. Written as DNA, the CDR3 is TGTGCCAGCAGTTACCCTGACAGCTCTGGAAACACCATATATTTT.

V and J are TRBV18 and TRBJ2-5; 7 nucleotides line up with TRBD1. The CDR3 length is 15 residues. CDR1 KGHSH and CDR2 LQKENI come from the germline V gene. V was clipped by 3 bases and J by 4 bases; unmatched bases: 8. In DNA form, the CDR3 reads TGTGCCAGCTCACCGGACACGCGGACAGGAGAGACCCAGTACTTC. It specifies CASSPDTRTGETQYF. Variable domain in full (rest from reference TRBV18 and TRBJ2-5): NAGVMQNPRHLVRRRGQEARLRCSPMKGHSHVYWYRQLPEEGLKFMVYLQKENIIDESGMPKERFSAEFPKEGPSILRIQQVVRGDSAAYFCASSPDTRTGETQYFGPGTRLLVL.